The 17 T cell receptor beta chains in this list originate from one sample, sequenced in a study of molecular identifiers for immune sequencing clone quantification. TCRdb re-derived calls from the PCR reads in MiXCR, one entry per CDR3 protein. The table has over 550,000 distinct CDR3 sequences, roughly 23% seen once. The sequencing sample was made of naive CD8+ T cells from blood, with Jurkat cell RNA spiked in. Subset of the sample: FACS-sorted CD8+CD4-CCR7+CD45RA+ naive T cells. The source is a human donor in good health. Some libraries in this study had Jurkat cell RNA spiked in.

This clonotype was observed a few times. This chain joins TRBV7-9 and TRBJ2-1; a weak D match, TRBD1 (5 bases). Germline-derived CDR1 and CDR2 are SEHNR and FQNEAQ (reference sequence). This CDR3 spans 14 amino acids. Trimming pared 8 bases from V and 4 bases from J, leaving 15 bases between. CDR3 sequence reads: CASQQGNTYNEQFF. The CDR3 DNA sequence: TGTGCCAGCCAGCAGGGAAATACTTACAATGAGCAGTTCTTC.

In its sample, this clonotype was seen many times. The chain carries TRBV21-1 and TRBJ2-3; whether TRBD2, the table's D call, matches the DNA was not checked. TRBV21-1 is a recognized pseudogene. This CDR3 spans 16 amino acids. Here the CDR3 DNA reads TGTGCCAGCATCCTATACGCCACAGCGGACGCAGATACGCAGTATTTT. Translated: CASILYATADADTQYF.

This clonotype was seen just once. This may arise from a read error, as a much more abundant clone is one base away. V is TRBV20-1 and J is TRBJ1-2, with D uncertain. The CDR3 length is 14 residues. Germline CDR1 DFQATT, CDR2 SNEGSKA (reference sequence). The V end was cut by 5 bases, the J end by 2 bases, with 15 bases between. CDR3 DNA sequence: TGCAGTGCTGGCCCAACCGAAGAAAACTATGGCTACACCTTC. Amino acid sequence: CSAGPTEENYGYTF.

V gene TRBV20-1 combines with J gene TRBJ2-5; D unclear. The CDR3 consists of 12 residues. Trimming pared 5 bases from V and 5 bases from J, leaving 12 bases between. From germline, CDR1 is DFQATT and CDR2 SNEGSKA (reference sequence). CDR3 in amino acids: CSAPLRLETQYF. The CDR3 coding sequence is TGCAGTGCTCCCTTAAGGCTGGAGACCCAGTACTTC.

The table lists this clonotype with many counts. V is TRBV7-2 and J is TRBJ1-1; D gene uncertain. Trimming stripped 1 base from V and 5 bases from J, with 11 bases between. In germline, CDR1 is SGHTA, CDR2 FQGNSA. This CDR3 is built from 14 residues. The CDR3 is CASSLGTSYTEAFF. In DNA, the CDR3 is TGTGCCAGCAGCTTAGGGACCTCATATACTGAAGCTTTCTTT.

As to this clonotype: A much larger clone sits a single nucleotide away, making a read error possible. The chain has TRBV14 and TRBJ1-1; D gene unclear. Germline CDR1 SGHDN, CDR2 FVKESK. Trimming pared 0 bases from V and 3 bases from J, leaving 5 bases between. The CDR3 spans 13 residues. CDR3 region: CASSQEMDTEAFF. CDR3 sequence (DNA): TGTGCCAGCAGCCAAGAAATGGACACTGAAGCTTTCTTT.

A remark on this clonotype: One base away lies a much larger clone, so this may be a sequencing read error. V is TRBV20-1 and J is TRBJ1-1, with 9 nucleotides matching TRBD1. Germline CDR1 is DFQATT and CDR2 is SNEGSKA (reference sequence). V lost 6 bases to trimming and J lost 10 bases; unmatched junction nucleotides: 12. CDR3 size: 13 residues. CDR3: CSARDRVYSGAFF. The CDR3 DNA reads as TGCAGTGCCAGGGACAGGGTGTATTCTGGAGCTTTCTTT.

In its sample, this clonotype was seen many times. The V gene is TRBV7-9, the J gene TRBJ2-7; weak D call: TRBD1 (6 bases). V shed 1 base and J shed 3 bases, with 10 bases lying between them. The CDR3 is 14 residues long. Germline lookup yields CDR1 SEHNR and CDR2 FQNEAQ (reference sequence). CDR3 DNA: TGTGCCAGCAGCTTAGGAGGACAGCTCTACGAGCAGTACTTC. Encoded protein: CASSLGGQLYEQYF.

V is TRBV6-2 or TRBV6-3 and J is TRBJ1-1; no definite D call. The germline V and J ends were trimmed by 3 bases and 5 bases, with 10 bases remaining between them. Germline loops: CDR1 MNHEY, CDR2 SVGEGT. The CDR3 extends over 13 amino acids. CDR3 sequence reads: CASSYSSETEAFF. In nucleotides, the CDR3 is TGTGCCAGCAGTTATTCTAGTGAAACTGAAGCTTTCTTT.

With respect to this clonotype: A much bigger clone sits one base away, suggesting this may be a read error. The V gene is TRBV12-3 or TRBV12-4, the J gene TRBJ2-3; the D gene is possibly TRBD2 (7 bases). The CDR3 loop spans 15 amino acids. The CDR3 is CASSTGGPSTDTRYF. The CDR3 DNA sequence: TGTGCCAGCAGTACCGGGGGGCCTAGCACAGATACGCGGTATTTT.

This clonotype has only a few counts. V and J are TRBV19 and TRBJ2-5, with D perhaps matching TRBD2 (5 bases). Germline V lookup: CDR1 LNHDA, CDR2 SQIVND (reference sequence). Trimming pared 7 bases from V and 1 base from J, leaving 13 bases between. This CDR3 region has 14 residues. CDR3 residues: CASTLQGLQETQYF. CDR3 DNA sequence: TGTGCCAGTACCCTGCAAGGACTCCAAGAGACCCAGTACTTC. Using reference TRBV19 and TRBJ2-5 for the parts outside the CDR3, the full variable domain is DGGITQSPKYLFRKEGQNVTLSCEQNLNHDAMYWYRQDPGQGLRLIYYSQIVNDFQKGDIAEGYSVSREKKESFPLTVTSAQKNPTAFYLCASTLQGLQETQYFGPGTRLLVL.

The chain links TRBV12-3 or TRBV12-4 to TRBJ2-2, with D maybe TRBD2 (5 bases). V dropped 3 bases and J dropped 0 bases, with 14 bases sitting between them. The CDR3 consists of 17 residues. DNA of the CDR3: TGTGCCAGCAGTTTTCCTGACAAGGGAGCGAACACCGGGGAGCTGTTTTTT. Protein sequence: CASSFPDKGANTGELFF.

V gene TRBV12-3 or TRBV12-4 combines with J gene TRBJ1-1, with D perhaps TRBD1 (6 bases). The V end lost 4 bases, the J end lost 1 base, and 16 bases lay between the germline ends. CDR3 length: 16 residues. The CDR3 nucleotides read TGTGCCAGCAGTTCGCCTTCCCGGGACAAGAACACTGAAGCTTTCTTT. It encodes CASSSPSRDKNTEAFF.

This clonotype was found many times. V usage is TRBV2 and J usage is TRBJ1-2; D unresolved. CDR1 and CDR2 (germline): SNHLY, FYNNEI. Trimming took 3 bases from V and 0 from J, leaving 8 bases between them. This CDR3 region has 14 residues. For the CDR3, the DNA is TGTGCCAGCAGTGACAGAAACGCTAACTATGGCTACACCTTC. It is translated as CASSDRNANYGYTF.

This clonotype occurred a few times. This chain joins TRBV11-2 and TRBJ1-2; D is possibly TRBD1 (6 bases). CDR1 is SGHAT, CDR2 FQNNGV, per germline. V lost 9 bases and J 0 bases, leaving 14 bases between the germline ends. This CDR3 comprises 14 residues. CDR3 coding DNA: TGTGCCAGTGGGGAGGGGGAAGCTAACTATGGCTACACCTTC. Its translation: CASGEGEANYGYTF.

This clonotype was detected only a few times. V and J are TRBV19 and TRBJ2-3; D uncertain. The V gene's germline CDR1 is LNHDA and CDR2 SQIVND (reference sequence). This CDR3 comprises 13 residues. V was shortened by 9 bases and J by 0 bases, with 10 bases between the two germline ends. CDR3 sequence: CASATVSTDTQYF. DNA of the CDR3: TGTGCCAGCGCGACTGTCAGCACAGATACGCAGTATTTT.

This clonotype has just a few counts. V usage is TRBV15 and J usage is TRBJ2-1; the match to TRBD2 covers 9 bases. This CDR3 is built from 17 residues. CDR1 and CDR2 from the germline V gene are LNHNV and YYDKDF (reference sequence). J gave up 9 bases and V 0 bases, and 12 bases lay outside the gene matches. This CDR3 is CATSRDLGLAGSSEQFF. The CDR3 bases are TGTGCCACCAGCAGAGATCTAGGCCTAGCGGGATCTAGTGAGCAGTTCTTC. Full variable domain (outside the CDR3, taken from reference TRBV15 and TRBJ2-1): DAMVIQNPRYQVTQFGKPVTLSCSQTLNHNVMYWYQQKSSQAPKLLFHYYDKDFNNEADTPDNFQSRRPNTSFCFLDIRSPGLGDTAMYLCATSRDLGLAGSSEQFFGPGTRLTVL.